The clone carrying this T cell receptor (beta chain) was picked up a small number of times. The entry originates in a study of T-cell memory formation after mild COVID-19. Each CDR3 protein gets one entry after TCRdb re-called the 5' RACE reads with MiXCR. The data hold under 550,000 distinct CDR3 sequences, with about 18% observed a single time. The CDR3 has 13 residues. Germline CDR1 MNHEY, CDR2 SVGEGT. Trimming stripped 2 bases from V and 3 bases from J, with 8 bases between. The genes are TRBV6-2 or TRBV6-3 and TRBJ2-7, with D unresolved. Sequencing was performed on PBMCs or a T cell subset sorted from them (not recorded which). The receptor's source is an adult woman who had mild COVID-19 (a few samples of this study predate the infection). Cell type and time point are not known. The CDR3 region has the DNA TGTGCCAGCAGTTACGGCAGGTTCTACGAGCAGTACTTC. Translating gives CASSYGRFYEQYF.